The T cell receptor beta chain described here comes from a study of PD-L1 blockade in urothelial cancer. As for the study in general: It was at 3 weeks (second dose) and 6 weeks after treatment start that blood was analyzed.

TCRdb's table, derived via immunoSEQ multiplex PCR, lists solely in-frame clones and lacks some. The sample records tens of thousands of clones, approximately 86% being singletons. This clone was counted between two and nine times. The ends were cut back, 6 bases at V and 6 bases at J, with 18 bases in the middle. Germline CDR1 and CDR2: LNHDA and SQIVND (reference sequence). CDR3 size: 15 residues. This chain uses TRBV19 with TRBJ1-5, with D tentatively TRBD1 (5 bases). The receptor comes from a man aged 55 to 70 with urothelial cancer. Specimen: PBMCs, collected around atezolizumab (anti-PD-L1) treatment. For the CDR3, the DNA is TGTGCCAGTAGACCTATTGGGGAGGGGTGTCAGCCCCAGCATTTT. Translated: CASRPIGEGCQPQHF.